This T cell receptor beta chain emerged from a study of T-cell memory formation after mild COVID-19. Study-wide background: TCR clusters largely stayed donor specific.

This clonotype has ten or more counts. Its antigen is not known. The CDR3 is 14 residues long. The V and J ends lost 3 bases and 7 bases respectively, with 13 bases between them. TCRdb called the 5' RACE reads again in MiXCR, with one record for every CDR3 protein. The sample lists approximately 300,000 distinct CDR3 sequences, approximately 15% occurring once. Overall study findings and caveats: Those CD4+ clones that contracted were mainly in CM and EM (CD8+ ones in EMRA). Clones shrinking between day 15 and 85 showed a balanced CD4/CD8 split, and those that grew later tilted toward CD4+.

This receptor was identified in a man between 18 and 29 years old who had mild COVID-19 (a few samples of this study predate the infection). Cell type and time point are not known. This sequence joins TRBV12-3 or TRBV12-4 and TRBJ1-5; D unresolved. The material sequenced was PBMCs or a T cell subset sorted from them (not recorded which). The DNA of the CDR3 is TGTGCCAGCAGTTTGGGTAGGGTGAGGCAGCCCCAGCATTTT. Translating gives CASSLGRVRQPQHF.